The 17 T cell receptor beta chains below all came from one sample that was sequenced in a study of PD-1 blockade in classical Hodgkin lymphoma. This table comes from immunoSEQ multiplex PCR, and its TCRdb copy is limited to in-frame clones, with some not included. Altogether approximately 52,000 clones are present, approximately 89% being singletons, with the ten largest covering around 7.1%. Time point noted: cycle 4 day 1 (C4D1), after less than 7 weeks of nivolumab. After autologous stem cell transplantation all patients relapsed, and prior brentuximab vedotin exposure differed between cohorts. This material consisted of peripheral blood mononuclear cells (PBMCs), taken before the fourth cycle of nivolumab. The receptor source for this set is a human donor with classical Hodgkin lymphoma.

V gene TRBV28 combines with J gene TRBJ2-7; tentatively, D is TRBD1 (6 bases). V was trimmed by 10 bases and J by 2 bases, leaving 18 bases between them. Germline CDR1 is MDHEN and CDR2 is SYDVKM. This CDR3 region has 14 residues. The CDR3 reads CATDGQHTTYEQYF. CDR3 DNA: TGTGCCACCGACGGACAGCACACCACCTACGAGCAGTACTTC. The full variable domain, rest sourced from reference TRBV28 and TRBJ2-7, is DVKVTQSSRYLVKRTGEKVFLECVQDMDHENMFWYRQDPGLGLRLIYFSYDVKMKEKGDIPEGYSVSREKKERFSLILESASTNQTSMYLCATDGQHTTYEQYFGPGTRLTVT.

The V call is TRBV28, the J call TRBJ2-3; D tentatively fits TRBD1 or TRBD2 (5 bases each). Germline CDR1 and CDR2: MDHEN and SYDVKM. Trimming took 5 bases from V and 2 from J, leaving 20 bases between them. The CDR3 length is 17 residues. The CDR3 DNA follows: TGTGCCAGCAGTCGGCCGCCCGGGACCGCGATCACAGATACGCAGTATTTT. Translating it yields CASSRPPGTAITDTQYF.

The genes are TRBV19 and TRBJ2-1, with D possibly matching TRBD2 (6 bases). There are 14 residues in the CDR3. Per the germline V gene, CDR1 is LNHDA and CDR2 is SQIVND (reference sequence). V dropped 1 base and J dropped 3 bases, with 7 bases sitting between them. CDR3 in amino acids: CASSIAGVYNEQFF. The CDR3 coding sequence is TGTGCCAGTAGTATAGCGGGGGTCTACAATGAGCAGTTCTTC.

The chain links TRBV7-6 to TRBJ1-4; TRBD1 aligns across 8 bases. The CDR3 consists of 16 residues. Germline values: CDR1 SGHVS, CDR2 FNYEAQ. Losses at the gene ends were 1 base for V and 5 bases for J; bases not matched to a gene: 6. Here the CDR3 DNA reads TGTGCCAGCAGCTTAGTGGGAGACAGGGGAAATGAAAAACTGTTTTTT. It specifies CASSLVGDRGNEKLFF.

The table lists this clone with a count of one. V gene TRBV9 combines with J gene TRBJ2-5; 8 bases line up with TRBD1. With 4 bases clipped from V and 4 bases from J, the junction kept 12 bases outside the gene matches. The CDR3 spans 16 residues. Germline CDR1 SGDLS, CDR2 YYNGEE. CDR3 coding DNA: TGTGCCAGCAGCCCCTGGGGACAGGCTGATGGAGAGACCCAGTACTTC. Translated: CASSPWGQADGETQYF.

V usage is TRBV6-4 and J usage is TRBJ2-3; D unclear. With 5 bases removed from V and 2 bases from J, the gap between germline ends came to 8 bases. Per the germline V gene, CDR1 is MRHNA and CDR2 is SNTAGT. The CDR3 extends over 13 amino acids. The CDR3 nucleotides are TGTGCCAGCAGTCCCGGATCCACAGATACGCAGTATTTT. Protein product: CASSPGSTDTQYF.

This chain links TRBV18 with TRBJ1-5; no clear D. Trimming took 6 bases from V and 0 from J, leaving 15 bases between them. The V gene's germline CDR1 is KGHSH and CDR2 LQKENI. The length of the CDR3 is 16 residues. The CDR3 loop reads CASSVSRAASNQPQHF. Here the CDR3 DNA reads TGTGCCAGCTCTGTTTCTAGGGCAGCTAGCAATCAGCCCCAGCATTTT.

J is TRBJ1-1 and V is TRBV5-6; D perhaps matches TRBD1 (5 bases). The CDR3 spans 15 residues. V lost 6 bases and J 7 bases, leaving 22 bases between the germline ends. The V gene's germline CDR1 is SGHDT and CDR2 YYEEEE. CDR3 nucleotides: TGTGCCAGCACCGCTAGTTTGGCCGGGCAGGGTGAAGCTTTCTTT. Translated, it gives CASTASLAGQGEAFF.

This chain joins TRBV29-1 and TRBJ1-2; possible D gene TRBD1, 6 bases. CDR1 is SQVTM and CDR2 is ANQGSEA in the germline V gene. The CDR3 has 15 amino acids. Between the trimmed V and J ends, which lost 6 bases and 0 bases, there was a span of 17 bases. The CDR3 spells CSVYLGDTTNYGYTF. For the CDR3, the DNA is TGCAGCGTATACTTGGGGGACACTACTAACTATGGCTACACCTTC. Full variable domain (rest looked up from reference TRBV29-1 and TRBJ1-2): SAVISQKPSRDICQRGTSLTIQCQVDSQVTMMFWYRQQPGQSLTLIATANQGSEATYESGFVIDKFPISRPNLTFSTLTVSNMSPEDSSIYLCSVYLGDTTNYGYTFGSGTRLTVV.

V usage is TRBV4-1 and J usage is TRBJ1-4; 7 bases line up with TRBD1. This CDR3 contains 14 residues. The germline gives CDR1 MGHRA, CDR2 YSYEKL. Germline trimming cut 0 bases from V and 15 bases from J; bases unmatched to any gene: 10. CDR3 protein: CASSQEQNRGFLFF. CDR3 coding DNA: TGCGCCAGCAGCCAAGAACAGAACAGGGGATTTTTGTTTTTT.

This chain links TRBV29-1 with TRBJ2-1; no firm D call. The CDR3 is made up of 10 amino acids. Germline loops: CDR1 SQVTM, CDR2 ANQGSEA. The germline V and J ends were trimmed by 5 bases and 5 bases, with 4 bases remaining between them. CDR3 protein: CSVKNNEQFF. The CDR3 DNA is TGCAGCGTTAAAAACAATGAGCAGTTCTTC.

V is TRBV27 and J is TRBJ2-3, with D perhaps TRBD2 (6 bases). The CDR3 contains 15 residues. Germline CDR1 is MNHEY and CDR2 is SMNVEV (reference sequence). The germline V and J ends were trimmed by 5 bases and 11 bases, with 23 bases remaining between them. CDR3 sequence: CASSPGAPGGTGQYF. CDR3 in DNA: TGTGCCAGCAGTCCTGGGGCCCCCGGGGGAACGGGGCAGTATTTT.

The count of this clone is one. CDR3 sequence reads: CASSVGASGSTDTQYF. In DNA form, the CDR3 reads TGTGCCAGCAGCGTAGGGGCTAGCGGCAGCACAGATACGCAGTATTTT. V is TRBV9 and J is TRBJ2-3; TRBD2 aligns across 7 bases. Germline trimming cut 0 bases from V and 0 bases from J; bases unmatched to any gene: 4. The germline CDR1 and CDR2 sequences are SGDLS and YYNGEE. The CDR3 is 16 amino acids.

This clone was recorded once. V usage is TRBV29-1 and J usage is TRBJ1-1, with D possibly TRBD1 on 5 matching bases. The CDR3 is made up of 11 amino acids. Germline assignment: CDR1 SQVTM and CDR2 ANQGSEA. V lost 6 bases and J 5 bases, leaving 10 bases between the germline ends. The CDR3: CSVYRQTEAFF. The CDR3 region has the DNA TGCAGCGTCTACAGGCAAACTGAAGCTTTCTTT.

The chain uses TRBV4-1 and TRBJ1-2; 10 bases fit TRBD1. Germline V gene lookup returns CDR1 MGHRA and CDR2 YSYEKL. The ends lost 7 bases at V and 4 bases at J; junction bases unmatched: 6. The CDR3 sequence is 14 residues long. Here the CDR3 DNA reads TGCGCCAGCACCCCGGACAGGGGGATCTATGGCTACACCTTC. Amino acid sequence: CASTPDRGIYGYTF.

J is TRBJ2-3 and V is TRBV5-4, with no clear D. Trimming removed 3 bases at V and 2 bases at J, with 10 bases between. Germline CDR1 is SGHNT and CDR2 is YYREEE (reference sequence). CDR3 length: 14 amino acids. The CDR3 here is CASSSRSSTDTQYF. The CDR3 coding sequence is TGTGCCAGCAGCTCACGGTCGTCCACAGATACGCAGTATTTT.

The gene calls are TRBV9 and TRBJ2-7, with a tentative D call TRBD1 (6 bases). Germline V gene data show CDR1 as SGDLS and CDR2 as YYNGEE. The V and J ends lost 5 bases and 5 bases respectively, with 14 bases between them. The CDR3 has 13 amino acids. In nucleotides, the CDR3 is TGTGCCAGCAGTGAAACAGGGATAAACGAGCAGTACTTC. This codes for CASSETGINEQYF.